This is a list of T cell receptor beta chains from one sample in a study of blood T cell repertoires in COVID-19. Only in-frame clones appear in the TCRdb table, and some are missing; sequencing was by immunoSEQ multiplex PCR. The sample yields just under 250,000 clones, roughly 89% seen once. Sequenced sample: PBMCs or T cells enriched from blood (not recorded which). The receptor source for this set is a young woman who had recovered from COVID-19. Both conserved end residues are part of each CDR3. D genes are given only for firm matches. Clone sizes are given selectively: once, few, many, or a class where the clone is expanded.

J,V,size,D,DNA,CDR3
TRBJ2-5,TRBV7-9,.,TRBD2,TGTGCCAGCACGCGCGGGAGGGCTGAGGAGACCCAGTACTTC,CASTRGRAEETQYF
TRBJ1-1,TRBV25-1,once,TRBD1,TGTGCCAGCAGTGACACAGGGGTTCACACTGAAGCTTTCTTT,CASSDTGVHTEAFF
TRBJ2-5,TRBV9,.,.,TGTGCCAGCAGCGTCAGGGGAGAGGAGACCCAGTACTTC,CASSVRGEETQYF
TRBJ1-2,TRBV28,.,TRBD1,TGTGCCAGCAGTACGGACAGGGATAGTTTCTATGGCTACACCTTC,CASSTDRDSFYGYTF
TRBJ1-2,TRBV5-6,.,.,TGTGCCAGCAGCTTGCGACAGATTTATGGCTACACCTTC,CASSLRQIYGYTF
TRBJ2-1,TRBV27,.,.,TGTGCCAGCAGTCCCCCGGGTTTGCGGCAGTTCTTC,CASSPPGLRQFF
TRBJ1-2,TRBV27,.,.,TGTGCCAGCAGTTTATCACAGGGCCAGAACTATGGCTACACCTTC,CASSLSQGQNYGYTF
TRBJ1-1,TRBV6-5,.,.,TGTGCCAGCAGTTACTCGGACTCTGCAGGCACTGAAGCTTTCTTT,CASSYSDSAGTEAFF
TRBJ1-2,TRBV6-2/TRBV6-3,.,.,TGTGCCAGCAGTTACTCCCGGGGACTCTATGGCTACACCTTC,CASSYSRGLYGYTF
TRBJ1-4,TRBV7-9,.,.,TGTGCCAGCAGCTTACTCCCAGATTCCGAAAAACTGTTTTTT,CASSLLPDSEKLFF
TRBJ1-3,TRBV30,.,.,TGTGCCTGGAACAGGGTCTCTGGAAACACCATATATTTT,CAWNRVSGNTIYF
TRBJ1-1,TRBV5-1,.,.,TGCGCCAGCAGTAGGACGAACATGGGGCCGGACACTGAAGCTTTCTTT,CASSRTNMGPDTEAFF
TRBJ1-1,TRBV7-3,.,.,TGTGCCAGCAGCTTAACTTCCGGGAACACTGAAGCTTTCTTT,CASSLTSGNTEAFF
TRBJ2-4,TRBV30,few,TRBD1,TGTGCCTGGTTAGGACAGGGAGAAAACATTCAGTACTTC,CAWLGQGENIQYF
TRBJ2-1,TRBV10-3,.,TRBD1,TGTGCCATCAGTGAGGCCCGGGACAGGGGGAATGAGCAGTTCTTC,CAISEARDRGNEQFF
TRBJ2-7,TRBV27,.,TRBD2,TGTGCCAGCAGTCCTACTAGCGGGAGGGCCTCCTACGAGCAGTACTTC,CASSPTSGRASYEQYF
TRBJ2-7,TRBV7-9,.,TRBD1,TGTGCCAGCAGCTTTTGGGACAGCTCCTACGAGCAGTACTTC,CASSFWDSSYEQYF
TRBJ1-5,TRBV6-2/TRBV6-3,.,.,TGTGCCAGCAGTTACTACAGGGACAATCAGCCCCAGCATTTT,CASSYYRDNQPQHF
TRBJ1-1,TRBV19,.,TRBD1,TGTGCCAGTACCCGGACAGGGAGGAACACTGAAGCTTTCTTT,CASTRTGRNTEAFF
TRBJ2-7,TRBV7-2,.,TRBD2,TGTGCCAGCAGCTCTAGAGCGGGGCGCTACGAGCAGTACTTC,CASSSRAGRYEQYF
TRBJ2-1,TRBV7-3,once,.,TGTGCCAGCAGCTTATTCGCTCGGGGAGTGGGGAACAATGAGCAGTTCTTC,CASSLFARGVGNNEQFF
TRBJ2-5,TRBV28,.,TRBD2,TGTGCCAGCATTCGCGGGAGGGCCGAGACCCAGTACTTC,CASIRGRAETQYF
TRBJ1-2,TRBV5-5,.,TRBD1,TGTGCCAGCAGCTTAGGGACAGGGATCCGGTATGAGGGCTACACCTTC,CASSLGTGIRYEGYTF
TRBJ2-3,TRBV7-8,.,TRBD2,TGTGCCAGCAGCTGGACTAGCGGGGGAGATACGCAGTATTTT,CASSWTSGGDTQYF
TRBJ1-2,TRBV12-3/TRBV12-4,.,.,TGTGCCAGCAGCGATACAGGGTTGCAAGGCTACACCTTC,CASSDTGLQGYTF
TRBJ2-3,TRBV28,few,TRBD2,TGTGCCAGCAGTTTAGGGGCAACTAGCGGGAGGGCCTTTACGCAGTATTTT,CASSLGATSGRAFTQYF
TRBJ1-1,TRBV27,.,.,TGTGCCAGCAGTTTGGACAGGAACACTGAAGCTTTCTTT,CASSLDRNTEAFF
TRBJ2-7,TRBV11-1,.,.,TGTGCCAGCAGGCTAGGGCCTGATCGGGGGGAGCAGTACTTC,CASRLGPDRGEQYF
TRBJ1-4,TRBV5-1,few,.,TGCGCCAGCAGCTTGGACTCCTATAATGAAAAACTGTTTTTT,CASSLDSYNEKLFF
TRBJ1-6,TRBV5-4,.,.,TGTGCCAGCAGCCCCGGGGGGGCTTGGGATTCACCCCTCCACTTT,CASSPGGAWDSPLHF
TRBJ1-5,TRBV6-2/TRBV6-3,.,.,TGTGCCAGCAGCTCCCCGATAACCCGGGAGCCCCAGCATTTT,CASSSPITREPQHF
TRBJ1-4,TRBV28,.,.,TGTGCCAGCAGCCAAGGGGGGGTGGCTAATGAAAAACTGTTTTTT,CASSQGGVANEKLFF
TRBJ1-2,TRBV7-6,.,TRBD1,TGTGCCAGCAGCTTAGAAAACCGGGACAGGGGGAATGGCTACACCTTC,CASSLENRDRGNGYTF
TRBJ1-2,TRBV20-1,.,.,TGCAGTGCTAGTGGGGCAACCGGCGCTGCTCTGGAAGGAATGAACTATGGCTACACCTTC,CSASGATGAALEGMNYGYTF